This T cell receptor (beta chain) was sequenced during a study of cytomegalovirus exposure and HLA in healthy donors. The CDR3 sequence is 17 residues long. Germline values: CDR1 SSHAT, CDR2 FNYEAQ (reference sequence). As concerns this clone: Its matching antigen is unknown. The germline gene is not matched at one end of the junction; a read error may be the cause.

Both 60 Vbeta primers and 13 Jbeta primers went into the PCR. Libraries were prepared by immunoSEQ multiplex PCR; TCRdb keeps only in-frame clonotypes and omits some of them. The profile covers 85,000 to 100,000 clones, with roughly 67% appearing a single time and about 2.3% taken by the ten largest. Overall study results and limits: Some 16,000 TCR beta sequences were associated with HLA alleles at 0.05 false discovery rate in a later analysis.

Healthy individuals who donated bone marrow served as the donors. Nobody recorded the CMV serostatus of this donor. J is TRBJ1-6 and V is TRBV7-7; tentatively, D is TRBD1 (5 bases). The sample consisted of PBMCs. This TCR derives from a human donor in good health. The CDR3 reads CASSLRGKLAYNSPLHF. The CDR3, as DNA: TGTGCTAGCAGCTTACGGGGGAAGTTGGCCTATAATTCACCCCTCCACTTT. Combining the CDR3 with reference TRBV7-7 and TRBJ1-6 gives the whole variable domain GAGVSQSPRYKVTKRGQDVTLRCDPISSHATLYWYQQALGQGPEFLTYFNYEAQPDKSGLPSDRFSAERPEGSISTLTIQRTEQRDSAMYRCASSLRGKLAYNSPLHFGNGTRLTVT.